The 17 T cell receptor beta chains presented below share a single source sample, sequenced in a study of blood T cell repertoires in COVID-19 (dated by TCRdb to 2019 to 2021). The library was made by the immunoSEQ multiplex PCR assay. In its TCRdb copy, this immuneACCESS table keeps in-frame sequences only and misses some clones. Where compared with another copy, unresolved V genes explain less than half of these, and the others have no known cause. For this sample there are about 150,000 clones; roughly 78% appear just once. The ten largest account for around 17% of the sample. Sequenced sample: PBMCs or T cells enriched from blood (not recorded which). The receptors derive from a woman in her 70s in a cohort exposed to, infected with or recovered from COVID-19 (not recorded which).

V gene TRBV20-1 combines with J gene TRBJ1-5, with 9 nucleotides matching TRBD1. CDR1 and CDR2 from the germline V gene are DFQATT and SNEGSKA (reference sequence). The CDR3 sequence is 14 residues long. The ends lost 3 bases at V and 7 bases at J; junction bases unmatched: 7. For the CDR3, the DNA is TGCAGTGCTAGTGGGGGGACAGGGAGGCAGCCCCAGCATTTT. It encodes CSASGGTGRQPQHF.

V is TRBV10-3 and J is TRBJ1-3; D is perhaps TRBD1 (5 bases). The CDR3 length is 17 residues. V was clipped by 2 bases and J by 0 bases, with 14 bases between them. CDR1 ENHRY and CDR2 SYGVKD come from the germline V gene. In DNA, the CDR3 is TGTGCCATCAGTGAGCCCGAGGGGAGGGTCTCTGGAAACACCATATATTTT. Translating it yields CAISEPEGRVSGNTIYF.

This clone was detected once. Other DNA sequences of this sample code for an identical CDR3. This chain connects TRBV3-1 (or the pseudogene TRBV3-2) to TRBJ2-7; D is possibly TRBD1 (6 bases). Germline V gene lookup returns CDR1 LGHDT and CDR2 YNNKEL (reference sequence). Trimming shortened V by 0 bases and J by 4 bases, and 7 bases separated the two germline ends. This CDR3 is 13 amino acids long. The CDR3 sequence: CASSQEGGYEQYF. The DNA of the CDR3 is TGTGCCAGCAGCCAAGAAGGGGGTTACGAGCAGTACTTC.

CDR3 DNA sequence: TGCGCCAGCAGCTACGGACTAGGGGGTTACGAGCAGTACTTC. Translation gives CASSYGLGGYEQYF. This chain links TRBV5-1 with TRBJ2-7, with D possibly being TRBD2 (7 bases). There are 14 residues in the CDR3. Germline V CDR1 and CDR2: SGHRS, YFSETQ. With 3 bases removed from V and 4 bases from J, the gap between germline ends came to 14 bases.

The chain combines TRBV11-3 with TRBJ2-5; 10 bases agree with TRBD1. V trimming: 8 bases; J trimming: 5 bases; junction bases outside the gene matches: 8. The CDR3 is 14 residues long. Germline values: CDR1 SGHNT, CDR2 YENEEA. CDR3 DNA sequence: TGTGCCAGCCGGACAGGGGGTTCTTGGGAGACCCAGTACTTC. Protein: CASRTGGSWETQYF. Full variable domain (rest looked up from reference TRBV11-3 and TRBJ2-5): EAGVVQSPRYKIIEKKQPVAFWCNPISGHNTLYWYLQNLGQGPELLIRYENEEAVDDSQLPKDRFSAERLKGVDSTLKIQPAELGDSAVYLCASRTGGSWETQYFGPGTRLLVL.

J is TRBJ2-3 and V is TRBV4-3; D is unresolved. Trimming removed 1 base from V and 0 bases from J, with 8 bases in between. This CDR3 has 15 residues. Germline-derived CDR1 and CDR2 are LGHNA and YSLEER. The CDR3 is CASSQGAGSTDTQYF. CDR3 sequence (DNA): TGCGCCAGCAGCCAAGGGGCAGGTAGCACAGATACGCAGTATTTT.

V is TRBV7-9 and J is TRBJ1-2; D is uncertain. The V end was cut by 5 bases, the J end by 5 bases, with 12 bases between. The germline gives CDR1 SEHNR, CDR2 FQNEAQ (reference sequence). The CDR3 is 13 residues long. The CDR3 loop reads CASSPLARYGYTF. DNA of the CDR3: TGTGCCAGCAGCCCTCTGGCTAGGTATGGCTACACCTTC.

Only one count was recorded for this clone. J is TRBJ2-1 and V is TRBV7-8; 7 bases are shared with TRBD2. V shed 1 base, J shed 7 bases, and the junction held 7 bases outside the gene matches. The CDR3 covers 15 residues. The germline CDR1 and CDR2 sequences are SGHVS and FQNEAQ. The chain's CDR3 is CASSLGGGVANEQFF. The CDR3 region has the DNA TGTGCCAGCAGCTTAGGGGGGGGAGTAGCGAATGAGCAGTTCTTC.

The chain has TRBV28 and TRBJ2-1; D is possibly TRBD2 (6 bases). With 8 bases removed from V and 0 bases from J, the gap between germline ends came to 17 bases. The CDR3 has 16 residues. Per the germline V gene, CDR1 is MDHEN and CDR2 is SYDVKM. CDR3 DNA sequence: TGTGCCAGCCGCAAGAGCGGGTCCATCTCCTACAATGAGCAGTTCTTC. It yields the protein CASRKSGSISYNEQFF.

The rearrangement links TRBV18 to TRBJ1-1; the match to TRBD1 covers 7 bases. CDR3 length: 14 residues. The J segment lost 4 bases and the V segment lost 8 bases, leaving 10 bases of the junction unmatched. The germline V gene encodes CDR1 KGHSH and CDR2 LQKENI. Here the CDR3 DNA reads TGTGCCAGCGCTGGAGGGGGCCGGGGCACTGAAGCTTTCTTT. It encodes CASAGGGRGTEAFF.

This clone was recorded only once. The germline gene is not matched at one end of the junction; a read error may be the cause. V and J are TRBV7-7 and TRBJ2-2, with 7 nucleotides matching TRBD1. Germline V gene sequence: CDR1 SSHAT, CDR2 FNYEAQ (reference sequence). The CDR3 has 16 residues. The CDR3 sequence is CASSYRQGPNTGELFF. The CDR3 region has the DNA TGTGCTAGCAGCTACAGACAGGGCCCTAACACCGGGGAGCTGTTTTTT.

This chain joins TRBV28 and TRBJ2-7; 12 bases are shared with TRBD1. Germline V gene lookup returns CDR1 MDHEN and CDR2 SYDVKM. This CDR3 has 17 amino acids. V was pared by 6 bases and J by 6 bases, with 15 bases of the junction left unmatched. The CDR3 sequence: CASRRDRGPAGLREQYF. In DNA, the CDR3 is TGTGCCAGCAGACGGGACAGGGGGCCTGCCGGCTTGCGCGAGCAGTACTTC.

The gene calls are TRBV4-3 and TRBJ2-2; 9 positions agree with TRBD1. The CDR3 is 15 residues long. Germline V lookup: CDR1 LGHNA, CDR2 YSLEER. The trim removed 4 bases at V and 6 bases at J, leaving 6 bases unmatched. Here the CDR3 DNA reads TGCGCCAGCAGCCGCGGACAGGGGCGCGCCGGGGAGCTGTTTTTT. Translating it yields CASSRGQGRAGELFF.

This clone was observed a single time. The V gene is TRBV7-2, the J gene TRBJ1-5, with TRBD1 identical over 8 bases. The length of the CDR3 is 17 residues. Germline V lookup: CDR1 SGHTA, CDR2 FQGNSA. Germline trimming cut 1 base from V and 6 bases from J; bases unmatched to any gene: 11. CDR3 sequence (DNA): TGTGCCAGCAGCTTAGTAGGTGGTCAGGGGGCCGGTCAGCCCCAGCATTTT. Its translation is CASSLVGGQGAGQPQHF.

This clone was seen once. The V call is TRBV24-1, the J call TRBJ2-1; 10 bases map to TRBD2. Germline V CDR1 and CDR2: KGHDR, SFDVKD. The CDR3 spans 15 residues. The J segment lost 10 bases and the V segment lost 2 bases, leaving 7 bases of the junction unmatched. CDR3: CATSDSLAGVWEQFF. In DNA form, the CDR3 reads TGTGCCACCAGTGATTCCCTAGCGGGAGTGTGGGAGCAGTTCTTC.

The chain is built from TRBV7-3 and TRBJ2-1, with 9 bases lining up with TRBD2. CDR1 is SGHTA and CDR2 is FQGTGA in the germline V gene. The CDR3 totals 17 residues. Trimming took 1 base from V and 3 from J; bases not matched to a gene: 7. This CDR3 reads CASSLNRRTSDYNEQFF. CDR3 sequence (DNA): TGTGCCAGCAGCTTAAATCGGAGGACTAGCGACTACAATGAGCAGTTCTTC.

The V gene is TRBV7-2, the J gene TRBJ1-2, with TRBD1 identical over 11 bases. Trimming at V came to 5 bases and at J to 8 bases, leaving 19 bases not matched to a gene. Germline lookup yields CDR1 SGHTA and CDR2 FQGNSA. The CDR3 has 18 residues. CDR3 bases: TGTGCCAGCAGCCCAAGTAGGACAGGGGGCTACCAAATGGGAGGCTACACCTTC. Protein sequence: CASSPSRTGGYQMGGYTF.